Listed here are 8 T cell receptor beta chains from one sample, sequenced in a study of blood T cell repertoires in COVID-19. The protocol was immunoSEQ multiplex PCR, while the TCRdb copy is restricted to in-frame clones and leaves out a portion. The repertoire holds under 350,000 clones, around 83% seen once, with 3.6% in the top ten. The sample consisted of peripheral blood. The receptor source for this set is a man aged 18-30 years with active or convalescent COVID-19.

The sample holds a few counts of this clone. The chain is built from TRBV19 and TRBJ2-2; no reliable D call. There are 15 residues in the CDR3. The ends were cut back, 7 bases at V and 0 bases at J, with 12 bases in the middle. In germline, CDR1 is LNHDA, CDR2 SQIVND (reference sequence). The CDR3 DNA is TGTGCCAGTAAGCGCGGATACGCGAACACCGGGGAGCTGTTTTTT. The encoded protein is CASKRGYANTGELFF. The full variable domain, completed using reference TRBV19 and TRBJ2-2, is DGGITQSPKYLFRKEGQNVTLSCEQNLNHDAMYWYRQDPGQGLRLIYYSQIVNDFQKGDIAEGYSVSREKKESFPLTVTSAQKNPTAFYLCASKRGYANTGELFFGEGSRLTVL.

The chain couples TRBV27 to TRBJ1-4, with 7 bases that match TRBD1. There are 14 residues in the CDR3. J lost 8 bases, V lost 5 bases, and 8 bases had no gene match. CDR1 is MNHEY, CDR2 SMNVEV, per germline (reference sequence). The CDR3 DNA follows: TGTGCCAGCAGTCTACAGGGGAGGAGGGAAAAACTGTTTTTT. It translates to CASSLQGRREKLFF.

The chain recombines TRBV7-9 with TRBJ2-2; D possibly corresponds to TRBD1 (6 bases). This CDR3 spans 13 amino acids. V shed 3 bases and J shed 6 bases, with 8 bases lying between them. Germline CDR1 SEHNR, CDR2 FQNEAQ (reference sequence). CDR3 amino acids: CASSLPGAGELFF. The CDR3 DNA follows: TGTGCCAGCAGCTTGCCAGGGGCCGGGGAGCTGTTTTTT.

This clone was seen a few times. The chain links TRBV19 to TRBJ2-3; D unresolved. Germline V gives CDR1 LNHDA, CDR2 SQIVND (reference sequence). This CDR3 contains 15 residues. The V and J ends lost 2 bases and 6 bases respectively, with 15 bases between them. The CDR3 region has the DNA TGTGCCAGTAGTATAAGCATTGCCCTTCGGGATACGCAGTATTTT. This translates into CASSISIALRDTQYF. The variable domain in full, completed from reference TRBV19 and TRBJ2-3, reads DGGITQSPKYLFRKEGQNVTLSCEQNLNHDAMYWYRQDPGQGLRLIYYSQIVNDFQKGDIAEGYSVSREKKESFPLTVTSAQKNPTAFYLCASSISIALRDTQYFGPGTRLTVL.

This sequence joins TRBV28 and TRBJ1-1; 7 nucleotides line up with TRBD1. The CDR3 spans 16 residues. The V segment lost 5 bases and the J segment 1 base; nucleotides outside the gene matches: 10. Germline loops: CDR1 MDHEN, CDR2 SYDVKM. CDR3 nucleotide sequence: TGTGCCAGCAGTCTCCGACTGACAGGGAGGAACACTGAAGCTTTCTTT. It specifies CASSLRLTGRNTEAFF.

J is TRBJ1-2 and V is TRBV5-1, with 7 bases aligning to TRBD1. Trimming took 0 bases from V and 0 from J; bases not matched to a gene: 8. The CDR3 contains 17 residues. The germline CDR1 and CDR2 sequences are SGHRS and YFSETQ. CDR3 in DNA: TGCGCCAGCAGCTTGGGGTACAGGGGTCCCGCTAACTATGGCTACACCTTC. The encoded protein is CASSLGYRGPANYGYTF.

The chain recombines TRBV7-2 with TRBJ2-3; tentative D call: TRBD2 (6 bases). Germline values: CDR1 SGHTA, CDR2 FQGNSA. The V end lost 5 bases, the J end lost 2 bases, and 17 bases lay between the germline ends. The CDR3 extends over 16 amino acids. The CDR3 sequence: CASSLGSSWYTDTQYF. In nucleotides, the CDR3 is TGTGCCAGCAGCCTCGGGAGTAGTTGGTACACAGATACGCAGTATTTT.

The rearrangement joins TRBV2 to TRBJ2-1, with D maybe TRBD2 (6 bases). Trimming removed 8 bases at V and 4 bases at J, with 6 bases between. CDR3 length: 11 residues. Germline V gene lookup returns CDR1 SNHLY and CDR2 FYNNEI. The DNA of the CDR3 is TGTGCCAGCGGGGGGTACAATGAGCAGTTCTTC. It codes for CASGGYNEQFF.